These 29 T cell receptor beta chains share one sample of origin, sequenced in a study of identical twins. TCRdb re-called the 5' RACE reads with MiXCR, one entry per CDR3 protein. The table has roughly 1.6 million distinct CDR3 sequences, less than 35% seen once. The specimen sequenced was cord blood. The receptors originated from a newborn girl in good health.

This clonotype was picked up a small number of times. This rearrangement joins TRBV20-1 to TRBJ2-7; D is perhaps TRBD1 (6 bases). V lost 4 bases and J lost 1, with 11 bases in between. Germline V gene sequence: CDR1 DFQATT, CDR2 SNEGSKA (reference sequence). The CDR3 extends over 13 amino acids. The CDR3 protein is CSATGASSYEQYF. CDR3 in DNA: TGCAGTGCTACAGGGGCCAGTTCCTACGAGCAGTACTTC.

In its sample, this clonotype was seen many times. This chain uses TRBV7-9 with TRBJ2-3; TRBD2 might be the D (5 bases). V was shortened by 5 bases and J by 4 bases, with 10 bases between the two germline ends. The CDR3 has 13 residues. Germline values: CDR1 SEHNR, CDR2 FQNEAQ (reference sequence). In DNA, the CDR3 is TGTGCCAGCAGCGACACTAGTTCAGATACGCAGTATTTT. This encodes CASSDTSSDTQYF.

The J gene is TRBJ2-1, the V gene TRBV4-2, with D perhaps TRBD2 (5 bases). Trimming stripped 0 bases from V and 4 bases from J, with 16 bases between. Germline lookup yields CDR1 LGHNA and CDR2 YNFKEQ. CDR3 size: 17 residues. The CDR3 loop reads CASSQEEALVEYNEQFF. The CDR3 DNA is TGTGCCAGCAGCCAAGAGGAGGCACTAGTCGAATACAATGAGCAGTTCTTC.

The chain joins TRBV12-3 or TRBV12-4 to TRBJ2-7; TRBD2 aligns across 7 bases. Trimming removed 6 bases from V and 2 bases from J; junction bases left unmatched: 10. This CDR3 is built from 15 residues. The CDR3 spells CASSRGVEGPYEQYF. CDR3 DNA: TGTGCCAGCAGCCGGGGGGTGGAGGGACCCTACGAGCAGTACTTC.

This clonotype was observed at least ten times. V usage is TRBV27 and J usage is TRBJ1-2, with 9 nucleotides matching TRBD1. CDR1 and CDR2 (germline): MNHEY, SMNVEV (reference sequence). V lost 2 bases to trimming and J lost 5 bases; unmatched junction nucleotides: 9. The CDR3 spans 16 residues. CDR3 protein: CASSLAPGTGYYGYTF. The CDR3 DNA is TGTGCCAGCAGTTTAGCCCCCGGGACAGGGTATTATGGCTACACCTTC.

Here the CDR3 DNA reads TGTGCCAGCAGCACCTCGACTGATAATTTACCCCTCCACTTT. It yields the protein CASSTSTDNLPLHF. The chain uses TRBV21-1 and TRBJ1-6. TRBV21-1 is flagged as a pseudogene. The CDR3 length is 14 residues.

This clonotype was seen more than once but under ten times. The chain recombines TRBV18 with TRBJ2-1; 7 bases are shared with TRBD2. Germline V gene lookup returns CDR1 KGHSH and CDR2 LQKENI. V was pared by 0 bases and J by 7 bases, with 9 bases of the junction left unmatched. The CDR3 is 16 residues long. CDR3 region: CASSPPQRGLSNEQFF. DNA of the CDR3: TGTGCCAGCTCACCACCCCAGCGGGGTCTTTCTAATGAGCAGTTCTTC.

V is TRBV20-1 and J is TRBJ2-5; D tentatively reads TRBD1 or TRBD2 (5 bases each). The closer fit of TRBJ2-7 to the DNA end suggests the J call may be wrong. The CDR3 contains 13 residues. Germline V gene data show CDR1 as DFQATT and CDR2 as SNEGSKA (reference sequence). The CDR3 nucleotides read TGCAGTGCCCGGGGCACTCCTCTATACGAGCAGTACTTC. This encodes CSARGTPLYEQYF.

The V and J genes are TRBV20-1 and TRBJ1-1, with D hard to call. The CDR3 covers 13 residues. The V end was cut by 2 bases, the J end by 1 base, with 8 bases between. CDR1 DFQATT and CDR2 SNEGSKA come from the germline V gene (reference sequence). CDR3 region: CSARYGRNTEAFF. CDR3 nucleotides: TGCAGTGCTAGATACGGCCGGAACACTGAAGCTTTCTTT.

The rearrangement links TRBV7-2 to TRBJ2-4, with 7 positions matching TRBD2. With V trimmed by 1 base and J by 13 bases, 7 bases remained unmatched. This CDR3 spans 13 amino acids. Germline V lookup: CDR1 SGHTA, CDR2 FQGNSA. In DNA, the CDR3 is TGTGCCAGCAGCTTAGTTCCTTTGGGGGGGCAGTACTTC. It codes for CASSLVPLGGQYF. Full variable domain (outside the CDR3, taken from reference TRBV7-2 and TRBJ2-4): GAGVSQSPSNKVTEKGKDVELRCDPISGHTALYWYRQSLGQGLEFLIYFQGNSAPDKSGLPSDRFSAERTGGSVSTLTIQRTQQEDSAVYLCASSLVPLGGQYFGAGTRLSVL.

A few counts support this clonotype. This rearrangement joins TRBV5-1 to TRBJ1-2; 9 nucleotides agree with TRBD1. Germline CDR1 reads SGHRS; CDR2 reads YFSETQ. The junction had 5 bases not matched to a gene; V was cut back by 4 bases and J by 4 bases. The CDR3 has 14 amino acids. The CDR3 loop reads CASSIGTGLYGYTF. Written as DNA, the CDR3 is TGCGCCAGCAGCATTGGGACAGGGCTCTATGGCTACACCTTC.

V and J are TRBV5-6 and TRBJ2-2; 9 bases line up with TRBD2. The germline CDR1 and CDR2 sequences are SGHDT and YYEEEE. Trimming at V came to 1 base and at J to 0 bases, leaving 4 bases not matched to a gene. The length of the CDR3 is 17 residues. The CDR3 sequence is CASSLFRGGANTGELFF. The CDR3 region has the DNA TGTGCCAGCAGCTTGTTTCGCGGGGGGGCGAACACCGGGGAGCTGTTTTTT.

This chain connects TRBV20-1 to TRBJ1-5; 7 bases are a match to TRBD1. V lost 3 bases, J lost 4 bases, and 6 bases stayed unmatched. Germline CDR1 is DFQATT and CDR2 is SNEGSKA (reference sequence). This CDR3 region has 14 residues. The CDR3, as DNA: TGCAGTGCTAGCTTCGGGACAGTTAATCAGCCCCAGCATTTT. This gives the protein CSASFGTVNQPQHF.

The V gene is TRBV20-1, the J gene TRBJ2-7, with TRBD2 identical over 11 bases. Trimming cost V 4 bases and J 5 bases; bases outside gene matches: 1. The germline V gene has CDR1 DFQATT and CDR2 SNEGSKA (reference sequence). This CDR3 comprises 12 residues. The CDR3 spells CSATSGRHEQYF. CDR3 sequence (DNA): TGCAGTGCTACTAGCGGGAGGCACGAGCAGTACTTC.

This clonotype has more than one count but fewer than ten. The V call is TRBV4-1, the J call TRBJ2-1, with 12 positions matching TRBD2. Per the germline V gene, CDR1 is MGHRA and CDR2 is YSYEKL. CDR3 length: 18 residues. V shed 0 bases, J shed 3 bases, and the junction held 6 bases outside the gene matches. The CDR3 region is CASSQDRLAGVGYNEQFF. The DNA for the CDR3 is TGCGCCAGCAGCCAAGATCGACTAGCGGGAGTAGGCTACAATGAGCAGTTCTTC.

This chain uses TRBV20-1 with TRBJ2-7, with 9 bases lining up with TRBD2. The CDR3 length is 15 residues. V shed 5 bases and J 3 bases; nucleotides not matched to a gene: 11. Germline CDR1 reads DFQATT; CDR2 reads SNEGSKA (reference sequence). Written as DNA, the CDR3 is TGCAGTGCTCCTCCTTTTAGCGGGAGTGACTACGAGCAGTACTTC. Protein: CSAPPFSGSDYEQYF.

This sequence joins TRBV4-1 and TRBJ1-1, with D perhaps TRBD1 (5 bases). Germline V CDR1 and CDR2: MGHRA, YSYEKL. Trimming removed 3 bases at V and 3 bases at J, with 11 bases between. This CDR3 contains 14 residues. CDR3 region: CASSQPGRYTEAFF. CDR3 DNA: TGCGCCAGCAGCCAGCCGGGACGGTACACTGAAGCTTTCTTT.

This chain uses TRBV29-1 with TRBJ1-2; TRBD1 aligns across 9 bases. Germline CDR1 is SQVTM and CDR2 is ANQGSEA. The V and J ends lost 7 bases and 4 bases, in that order; junction bases with no gene match: 4. The CDR3 is 12 residues long. CDR3 residues: CSERTGAYGYTF. CDR3 in DNA: TGCAGCGAAAGGACAGGGGCCTATGGCTACACCTTC.

This clonotype turned up a few times. One base away lies a much larger clone, so this may be a sequencing read error. V usage is TRBV5-1 and J usage is TRBJ2-7, with D maybe TRBD1 (6 bases). This CDR3 has 13 residues. Germline V gene data show CDR1 as SGHRS and CDR2 as YFSETQ. The V end was cut by 1 base, the J end by 3 bases, with 8 bases between. CDR3 nucleotides: TGCGCCAGCAGCTTGTACAGGGTCTACGAGCAGTACTTC. As protein: CASSLYRVYEQYF.

This chain links TRBV7-2 with TRBJ1-1; D is uncertain. Trimming left V 5 bases short and J 1 base short, with 17 bases between. CDR3 size: 16 residues. The V gene's germline CDR1 is SGHTA and CDR2 FQGNSA. The CDR3 DNA is TGTGCCAGCAGCCGAGATCAAGCGACAAGGAACACTGAAGCTTTCTTT. This gives the protein CASSRDQATRNTEAFF.

The chain carries TRBV20-1 and TRBJ2-7, with 7 positions matching TRBD2. This CDR3 has 15 residues. J gave up 3 bases and V 0 bases, and 8 bases lay outside the gene matches. Germline assignment: CDR1 DFQATT and CDR2 SNEGSKA (reference sequence). The CDR3 sequence is CSARDPGGSVYEQYF. In DNA, the CDR3 is TGCAGTGCTAGAGATCCTGGCGGGAGCGTCTACGAGCAGTACTTC.

The genes are TRBV5-1 and TRBJ2-3, with 7 positions matching TRBD1. Germline loops: CDR1 SGHRS, CDR2 YFSETQ. J was trimmed by 2 bases and V by 3 bases; bases with no gene match: 12. The CDR3 length is 17 residues. CDR3 coding DNA: TGCGCCAGCAGCTCACCACCCCGGACAGGAATCACAGATACGCAGTATTTT. The encoded protein is CASSSPPRTGITDTQYF.

The sample holds a few counts of this clonotype. The rearrangement uses TRBV29-1 and TRBJ1-4, with D possibly TRBD1 on 5 matching bases. Trimming pared 7 bases from V and 8 bases from J, leaving 23 bases between. The CDR3 sequence is 15 residues long. Germline-derived CDR1 and CDR2 are SQVTM and ANQGSEA. For the CDR3, the DNA is TGCAGCGCAACCAACGACAGCAAAAGATGGGAAAAACTGTTTTTT. Its translation: CSATNDSKRWEKLFF.

This clonotype was detected a few times. The J gene is TRBJ2-7, the V gene TRBV20-1, with 9 bases fitting TRBD2. V trimming: 4 bases; J trimming: 0 bases; junction bases outside the gene matches: 1. CDR3 length: 13 residues. Germline values: CDR1 DFQATT, CDR2 SNEGSKA (reference sequence). This chain's CDR3 is CSANSGGSYEQYF. The CDR3 DNA sequence: TGCAGTGCTAATAGCGGGGGCTCCTACGAGCAGTACTTC.

This sequence joins TRBV10-3 and TRBJ1-2; the match to TRBD1 covers 10 bases. The CDR3 spans 15 residues. In germline, CDR1 is ENHRY, CDR2 SYGVKD. Unmatched junction bases numbered 2, after V lost 0 bases and J lost 4 bases. CDR3 region: CAISESTGGGYGYTF. In nucleotides, the CDR3 is TGTGCCATCAGTGAGTCGACAGGGGGCGGCTATGGCTACACCTTC.

The gene calls are TRBV3-1 and TRBJ2-7, with 7 positions matching TRBD1. This CDR3 is built from 14 residues. Germline V gives CDR1 LGHDT, CDR2 YNNKEL (reference sequence). V shed 4 bases and J 1 base; nucleotides not matched to a gene: 4. The CDR3 nucleotides are TGTGCCAGCAGCCGGGGACAGCTGTCCTACGAGCAGTACTTC. Translation gives CASSRGQLSYEQYF.

The J gene is TRBJ1-1, the V gene TRBV4-2, with D unresolved. V was cut by 0 bases and J by 4 bases, with 18 bases left in between. The CDR3 is 17 amino acids. CDR1 and CDR2 from the germline V gene are LGHNA and YNFKEQ. In DNA form, the CDR3 reads TGTGCCAGCAGCCAAGATCAATCGGCAGGACGCACCACTGAAGCTTTCTTT. This codes for CASSQDQSAGRTTEAFF.

CDR3 DNA: TGTGCCAGCAGCCCAAACCCCCGACTAGCGGGATTCTCCTACAATGAGCAGTACTTC. Protein: CASSPNPRLAGFSYNEQYF. V gene TRBV7-2 combines with J gene TRBJ2-7; 11 positions agree with TRBD2. The CDR3 is 19 residues long. Unmatched junction bases numbered 22, after V lost 5 bases and J lost 7 bases. Germline V gene lookup returns CDR1 SGHTA and CDR2 FQGNSA. The full variable domain, rest sourced from reference TRBV7-2 and TRBJ2-7, is GAGVSQSPSNKVTEKGKDVELRCDPISGHTALYWYRQSLGQGLEFLIYFQGNSAPDKSGLPSDRFSAERTGGSVSTLTIQRTQQEDSAVYLCASSPNPRLAGFSYNEQYFGPGTRLTVT.

This chain links TRBV11-2 with TRBJ2-7; 7 bases fit TRBD1. Germline CDR1 reads SGHAT; CDR2 reads FQNNGV. This CDR3 spans 16 amino acids. V shed 3 bases and J 3 bases; nucleotides not matched to a gene: 11. The CDR3 protein is CASSLYRGRRYYEQYF. The DNA of the CDR3 is TGTGCCAGCAGCTTGTATAGGGGGCGCAGGTACTACGAGCAGTACTTC.